The TCR beta chain under discussion was sequenced for a study of identical twins. V was cut by 6 bases and J by 0 bases, with 15 bases left in between. The germline V gene encodes CDR1 LNHDA and CDR2 SQIVND (reference sequence). The CDR3 runs to 15 residues. In TCRdb, the 5' RACE reads were re-called with MiXCR into one record per CDR3 protein. The data show a few hundred thousand distinct CDR3 sequences, with approximately 10% seen just once and 9% to 10% held by the top ten. The sample was memory T cells sorted from blood. V and J are TRBV19 and TRBJ2-7; D is unclear. The source of this sequence is a man aged 50 to 60 in good health. This CDR3 reads CASSPRAAPSYEQYF. Written as DNA, the CDR3 is TGTGCCAGTAGCCCTCGGGCAGCACCCTCCTACGAGCAGTACTTC. Variable domain in full (rest from reference TRBV19 and TRBJ2-7): DGGITQSPKYLFRKEGQNVTLSCEQNLNHDAMYWYRQDPGQGLRLIYYSQIVNDFQKGDIAEGYSVSREKKESFPLTVTSAQKNPTAFYLCASSPRAAPSYEQYFGPGTRLTVT.